Each of the 19 T cell receptor beta chains below was sequenced from the same sample in a study of CD8+ T cells in alopecia areata. TCR sequencing used cDNA made by reverse transcription of extracted RNA. TCRdb's table, derived via immunoSEQ multiplex PCR, lists solely in-frame clones and lacks some. The sample carries tens of thousands of clones, approximately 60% recorded once. The sample here was CD8+ T cells sorted from blood, taken at week 0. The receptor set was obtained from a human donor with alopecia areata.

The chain employs TRBV30 and TRBJ1-2; D possibly corresponds to TRBD1 (6 bases). Trimming left V 5 bases short and J 4 bases short, with 14 bases between. The CDR3 sequence is 13 residues long. CDR1 is GTSNPN and CDR2 is SVGIG in the germline V gene (reference sequence). CDR3 amino acids: CAWGLDSAYGYTF. DNA for the CDR3: TGTGCCTGGGGACTGGACAGTGCCTATGGCTACACCTTC.

This clone was seen a few times. This sequence joins TRBV29-1 and TRBJ2-7; D might be TRBD1 or TRBD2, each matching 6 bases. V was trimmed by 7 bases and J by 6 bases, leaving 16 bases between them. This CDR3 has 12 amino acids. Germline V CDR1 and CDR2: SQVTM, ANQGSEA. The CDR3 bases are TGCAGCGCTGTGGGGGGCGCGGGCGAGCAGTACTTC. Translated: CSAVGGAGEQYF.

In this sample, this clone turned up once. CDR3 DNA sequence: TGTGCCAGCAGCCTTGGGCCTGAGGGCTACACCTTC. It encodes CASSLGPEGYTF. This chain links TRBV11-2 with TRBJ1-2; D is uncertain. Germline values: CDR1 SGHAT, CDR2 FQNNGV. V lost 5 bases to trimming and J lost 8 bases, with 12 bases between them. The CDR3 consists of 12 residues.

The chain carries TRBV5-6 and TRBJ2-1; D unclear. This CDR3 spans 12 amino acids. Trimming left V 2 bases short and J 6 bases short, with 6 bases between. Germline lookup yields CDR1 SGHDT and CDR2 YYEEEE. CDR3 in amino acids: CASSFGRNEQFF. CDR3 in DNA: TGTGCCAGCAGCTTCGGCCGCAATGAGCAGTTCTTC.

This rearrangement joins TRBV5-1 to TRBJ2-7, with 9 positions matching TRBD1. V was pared by 3 bases and J by 3 bases, with 1 base of the junction left unmatched. The CDR3 sequence is 13 residues long. CDR1 SGHRS and CDR2 YFSETQ come from the germline V gene. CDR3 bases: TGCGCCAGCAGCTGGGGACAGGGCTACGAGCAGTACTTC. Amino acid sequence: CASSWGQGYEQYF.

This clone has just a few counts. J is TRBJ2-5 and V is TRBV27; the D gene could be TRBD1 or TRBD2 (5 bases each). CDR3 length equals 16 residues. The V and J ends lost 6 bases and 2 bases respectively, with 19 bases between them. CDR1 and CDR2 (germline): MNHEY, SMNVEV (reference sequence). The CDR3 bases are TGTGCCAGCAGACGCTTCCTGGGGACCGCTCAAGAGACCCAGTACTTC. Its protein is CASRRFLGTAQETQYF.

This clone came up a few times. The rearrangement uses TRBV28 and TRBJ1-2, with D unresolved. There are 12 residues in the CDR3. Germline lookup yields CDR1 MDHEN and CDR2 SYDVKM. V lost 6 bases and J 8 bases, leaving 13 bases between the germline ends. The CDR3 DNA sequence: TGTGCCAGCAGGGGCACTTGGCGAGGCTACACCTTC. Translated, it gives CASRGTWRGYTF.

This clone was seen a few times. The chain couples TRBV29-1 to TRBJ2-7; a weak D match, TRBD2 (6 bases). CDR1 and CDR2 from the germline V gene are SQVTM and ANQGSEA. This CDR3 spans 14 amino acids. V dropped 1 base and J dropped 0 bases, with 10 bases sitting between them. CDR3 residues: CSVEGLGSSYEQYF. The CDR3 region has the DNA TGCAGCGTTGAAGGGCTCGGGAGCTCCTACGAGCAGTACTTC.

V is TRBV7-2 and J is TRBJ2-1, with D maybe TRBD1 (6 bases). Germline loops: CDR1 SGHTA, CDR2 FQGNSA. CDR3 length equals 15 residues. Trimming shortened V by 5 bases and J by 6 bases, and 17 bases separated the two germline ends. Here the CDR3 reads CASSPGQRGGNEQFF. The CDR3 DNA reads as TGTGCCAGCAGCCCGGGACAACGAGGAGGCAATGAGCAGTTCTTC.

The V call is TRBV25-1, the J call TRBJ2-7, with D possibly matching TRBD1 (5 bases). Germline loops: CDR1 MGHDK, CDR2 SYGVNS. The germline V and J ends were trimmed by 5 bases and 12 bases, with 17 bases remaining between them. The CDR3 extends over 12 amino acids. The DNA for the CDR3 is TGTGCCAGCAGTCCCATCGGGCAGGGAATGTACTTC. This sequence encodes CASSPIGQGMYF.

The genes are TRBV14 and TRBJ2-4, with D perhaps given as TRBD1 or TRBD2 (5 bases each). In germline, CDR1 is SGHDN, CDR2 FVKESK. The V gene lost 2 bases and the J gene lost 1 base, with 9 bases spanning the gap. This CDR3 has 15 amino acids. CDR3 sequence: CASSQIGEAKNIQYF. CDR3 sequence (DNA): TGTGCCAGCAGCCAAATAGGGGAGGCCAAAAACATTCAGTACTTC. The full variable domain, rest sourced from reference TRBV14 and TRBJ2-4, is EAGVTQFPSHSVIEKGQTVTLRCDPISGHDNLYWYRRVMGKEIKFLLHFVKESKQDESGMPNNRFLAERTGGTYSTLKVQPAELEDSGVYFCASSQIGEAKNIQYFGAGTRLSVL.

This clone came up once. The J gene is TRBJ2-1, the V gene TRBV5-1; D gene ambiguous. The germline V gene has CDR1 SGHRS and CDR2 YFSETQ. The CDR3 extends over 13 amino acids. V was clipped by 7 bases and J by 5 bases, with 13 bases between them. This CDR3 is CASSQETNNEQFF. CDR3 in DNA: TGCGCCAGCTCCCAGGAAACCAACAATGAGCAGTTCTTC.

The V gene is TRBV2, the J gene TRBJ2-3; 9 bases are shared with TRBD1. Per germline, CDR1 SNHLY and CDR2 FYNNEI. The V and J ends lost 6 bases and 3 bases, in that order; junction bases with no gene match: 13. The CDR3 is 17 amino acids. The CDR3 sequence: CASRDLPGQGGTDTQYF. The CDR3 nucleotides are TGTGCCAGCAGGGACCTCCCGGGACAGGGAGGGACAGATACGCAGTATTTT. The whole variable domain, remainder taken from reference TRBV2 and TRBJ2-3, is EPEVTQTPSHQVTQMGQEVILRCVPISNHLYFYWYRQILGQKVEFLVSFYNNEISEKSEIFDDQFSVERPDGSNFTLKIRSTKLEDSAMYFCASRDLPGQGGTDTQYFGPGTRLTVL.

This chain joins TRBV28 and TRBJ2-1, with D possibly being TRBD1 (6 bases). Trimming shortened V by 2 bases and J by 10 bases, and 6 bases separated the two germline ends. The CDR3 extends over 11 amino acids. Germline loops: CDR1 MDHEN, CDR2 SYDVKM. DNA for the CDR3: TGTGCCAGCAGTTTAGGGACAGAGCAGTTCTTC. This codes for CASSLGTEQFF. The full variable domain, its missing parts supplied by reference TRBV28 and TRBJ2-1, is DVKVTQSSRYLVKRTGEKVFLECVQDMDHENMFWYRQDPGLGLRLIYFSYDVKMKEKGDIPEGYSVSREKKERFSLILESASTNQTSMYLCASSLGTEQFFGPGTRLTVL.

V usage is TRBV14 and J usage is TRBJ2-1; D remains ambiguous. Germline CDR1 and CDR2: SGHDN and FVKESK. This CDR3 has 16 amino acids. Trimming pared 1 base from V and 8 bases from J, leaving 18 bases between. In nucleotides, the CDR3 is TGTGCCAGCAGCCAAGGGATGGGGTACTTGAGCGATGAGCAGTTCTTC. This sequence encodes CASSQGMGYLSDEQFF.

V usage is TRBV27 and J usage is TRBJ2-2; a possible D gene is TRBD1 (6 bases). The CDR3 is made up of 17 amino acids. The germline CDR1 and CDR2 sequences are MNHEY and SMNVEV (reference sequence). Trimming left V 0 bases short and J 2 bases short, with 13 bases between. The CDR3 here is CASSLSIGQLNTGELFF. Written as DNA, the CDR3 is TGTGCCAGCAGTTTATCGATAGGACAGTTAAACACCGGGGAGCTGTTTTTT.

There are many counts of this clone. At one end the junction does not follow the germline gene, possibly because of a read error. The chain is built from TRBV6-1 and TRBJ2-7; D may correspond to TRBD1 or TRBD2 (5 bases each). The germline CDR1 and CDR2 sequences are MNHNS and SASEGT. CDR3 length: 16 amino acids. The CDR3 DNA reads TGTGCCATCAGTGAGGGCGAGACAGCGAGCTCCTACGAGCAGTACTTC. This gives the protein CAISEGETASSYEQYF.

The chain is built from TRBV19 and TRBJ2-1; the D is unclear. This CDR3 is 15 amino acids long. V lost 3 bases and J lost 0, with 9 bases in between. CDR1 LNHDA and CDR2 SQIVND come from the germline V gene (reference sequence). The CDR3 coding sequence is TGTGCCAGTAGTATTCTGAGTGCCTCCTACAATGAGCAGTTCTTC. Its protein is CASSILSASYNEQFF. The variable domain in full, completed from reference TRBV19 and TRBJ2-1, reads DGGITQSPKYLFRKEGQNVTLSCEQNLNHDAMYWYRQDPGQGLRLIYYSQIVNDFQKGDIAEGYSVSREKKESFPLTVTSAQKNPTAFYLCASSILSASYNEQFFGPGTRLTVL.

This clone has just a few counts. Here the CDR3 DNA reads TGCAGCGTTGAAGGAGGGCCCTACGAGCAGTACTTC. Residues: CSVEGGPYEQYF. This chain connects TRBV29-1 to TRBJ2-7; D is possibly TRBD2 (5 bases). CDR3 size: 12 residues. The ends were cut back, 1 base at V and 2 bases at J, with 6 bases in the middle. Germline V CDR1 and CDR2: SQVTM, ANQGSEA.